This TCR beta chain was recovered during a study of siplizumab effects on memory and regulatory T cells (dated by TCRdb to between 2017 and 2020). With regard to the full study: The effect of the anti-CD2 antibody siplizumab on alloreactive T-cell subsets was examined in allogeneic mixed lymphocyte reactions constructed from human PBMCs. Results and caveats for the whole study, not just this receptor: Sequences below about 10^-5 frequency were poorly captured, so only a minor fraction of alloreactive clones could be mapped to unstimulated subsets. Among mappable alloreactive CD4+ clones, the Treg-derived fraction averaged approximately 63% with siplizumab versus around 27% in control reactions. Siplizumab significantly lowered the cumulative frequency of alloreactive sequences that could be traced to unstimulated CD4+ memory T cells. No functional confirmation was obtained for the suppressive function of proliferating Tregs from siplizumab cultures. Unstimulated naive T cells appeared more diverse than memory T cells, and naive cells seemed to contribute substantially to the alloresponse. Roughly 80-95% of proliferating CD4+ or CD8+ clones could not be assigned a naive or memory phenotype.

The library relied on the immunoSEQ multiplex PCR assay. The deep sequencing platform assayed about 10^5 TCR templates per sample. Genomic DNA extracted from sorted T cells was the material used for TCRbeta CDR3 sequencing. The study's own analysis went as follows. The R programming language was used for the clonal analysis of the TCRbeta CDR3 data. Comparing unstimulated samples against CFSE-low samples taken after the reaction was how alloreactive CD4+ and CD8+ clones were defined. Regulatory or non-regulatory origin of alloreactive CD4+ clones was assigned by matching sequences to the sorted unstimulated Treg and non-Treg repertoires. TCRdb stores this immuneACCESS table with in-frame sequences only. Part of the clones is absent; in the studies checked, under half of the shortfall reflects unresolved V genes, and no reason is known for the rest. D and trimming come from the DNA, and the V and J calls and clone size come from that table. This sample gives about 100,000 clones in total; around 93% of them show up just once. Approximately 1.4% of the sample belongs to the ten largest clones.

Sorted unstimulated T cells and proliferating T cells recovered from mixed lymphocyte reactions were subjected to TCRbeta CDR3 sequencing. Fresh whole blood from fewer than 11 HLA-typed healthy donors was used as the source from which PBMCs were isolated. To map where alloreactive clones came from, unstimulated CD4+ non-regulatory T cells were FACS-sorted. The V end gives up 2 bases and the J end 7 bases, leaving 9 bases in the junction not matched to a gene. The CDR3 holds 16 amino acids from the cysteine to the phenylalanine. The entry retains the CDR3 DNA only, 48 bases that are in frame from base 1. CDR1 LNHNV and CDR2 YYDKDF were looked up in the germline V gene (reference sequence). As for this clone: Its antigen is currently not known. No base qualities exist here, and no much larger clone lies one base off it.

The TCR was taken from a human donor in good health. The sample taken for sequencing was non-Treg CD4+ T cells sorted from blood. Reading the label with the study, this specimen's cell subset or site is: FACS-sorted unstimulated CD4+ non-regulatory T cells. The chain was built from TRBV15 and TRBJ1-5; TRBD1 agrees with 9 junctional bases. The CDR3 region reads CATSRYPGQGNQPQHF. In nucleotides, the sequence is TGTGCCACCAGCAGATATCCGGGACAGGGAAACCAGCCCCAGCATTTT.